These 8 T cell receptor beta chains came from one sample sequenced in a study of Ad26.COV2.S vaccination and SARS-CoV-2 variants (dated by TCRdb to the early 2020s). Reading the label with the study, this specimen's treatment or condition is: about 20 received Ad26.COV2.S at low or high dose, single or two shots; a few received placebo; per-sample allocation not given. Repertoires of vaccine and placebo recipients were sequenced from samples collected on day 63 after the first injection. The library was produced with the immunoSEQ multiplex PCR assay. TCRdb mirrors the immuneACCESS table, restricted to in-frame sequences. Some clones are absent from its copies; in checked studies, under half trace to an unresolved V gene, and the reason for the others is unknown. The table for this sample lists 300,000 to 400,000 clones; around 87% of them were counted only once. Jointly, the top ten make up 3.4% of the sample.

Here the sequenced sample was peripheral blood, taken in a trial of Ad26.COV2.S vaccine versus placebo. The receptors shown here come from a person aged 18-65 years who received the Ad26.COV2.S COVID-19 vaccine or a placebo.

The V call is TRBV6-5, the J call TRBJ1-3; D unresolved. V was pared by 5 bases and J by 4 bases, with 15 bases between. CDR3 length: 15 amino acids. Per the germline V gene, CDR1 is MNHEY and CDR2 is SVGAGI. The CDR3 region is CASSNFPSRGNTIYF. CDR3 nucleotide sequence: TGTGCCAGCAGTAACTTCCCCTCGCGCGGAAACACCATATATTTT.

The chain couples TRBV19 to TRBJ1-6, with D unclear. Germline V CDR1 and CDR2: LNHDA, SQIVND (reference sequence). The ends were cut back, 1 base at V and 7 bases at J, with 8 bases in the middle. This CDR3 has 14 residues. The CDR3 bases are TGTGCCAGTAGTATAGTAGGGCAGAATTCACCCCTCCACTTT. Its translation: CASSIVGQNSPLHF.

The V gene is TRBV19, the J gene TRBJ1-1; D may be TRBD1 (5 bases). The V end lost 7 bases, the J end lost 3 bases, and 12 bases lay between the germline ends. Germline CDR1 and CDR2: LNHDA and SQIVND (reference sequence). The CDR3 is made up of 13 amino acids. CDR3 in amino acids: CASTAGTHTEAFF. The CDR3 bases are TGTGCCAGTACGGCAGGGACTCACACTGAAGCTTTCTTT.

V and J are TRBV5-1 and TRBJ2-5; D possibly corresponds to TRBD1 (6 bases). Germline V gene lookup returns CDR1 SGHRS and CDR2 YFSETQ. V gave up 5 bases and J gave up 3 bases, with 11 bases separating them. The CDR3 runs 13 residues. The CDR3 protein is CASRWTEKETQYF. Written as DNA, the CDR3 is TGCGCCAGCAGATGGACAGAAAAAGAGACCCAGTACTTC.

The J gene is TRBJ2-7, the V gene TRBV7-9; D is ambiguous. CDR1 is SEHNR, CDR2 FQNEAQ, per germline (reference sequence). The germline V and J ends were trimmed by 5 bases and 6 bases, with 17 bases remaining between them. The CDR3 covers 14 residues. CDR3 nucleotide sequence: TGTGCCAGCAGCCCGGATATTACCCCTCTCGAGCAGTACTTC. This translates into CASSPDITPLEQYF. The full variable domain, with the rest looked up from reference TRBV7-9 and TRBJ2-7, is DTGVSQNPRHKITKRGQNVTFRCDPISEHNRLYWYRQTLGQGPEFLTYFQNEAQLEKSRLLSDRFSAERPKGSFSTLEIQRTEQGDSAMYLCASSPDITPLEQYFGPGTRLTVT.

Remarks on this clone: This sample includes further DNA sequences coding for the same CDR3. The rearrangement links TRBV5-1 to TRBJ1-5; D is unresolved. This CDR3 has 15 residues. The V end was cut by 0 bases, the J end by 0 bases, with 7 bases between. The germline V gene encodes CDR1 SGHRS and CDR2 YFSETQ. The CDR3 here is CASSLDGYSNQPQHF. The CDR3 DNA follows: TGCGCCAGCAGCTTGGACGGCTATAGCAATCAGCCCCAGCATTTT.

The chain links TRBV4-1 to TRBJ2-3, with TRBD2 matching 13 bases. There are 16 residues in the CDR3. V was clipped by 4 bases and J by 3 bases; unmatched bases: 4. CDR1 is MGHRA, CDR2 YSYEKL, per germline. For the CDR3, the DNA is TGCGCCAGCAGCCCGTGGACTAGCGGGGGAACAGATACGCAGTATTTT. It translates to CASSPWTSGGTDTQYF.

This clone occurred once. A read error may account for a junction end that differs from germline. The V gene is TRBV7-7, the J gene TRBJ2-5, with 9 bases matching TRBD1. CDR3 size: 17 residues. Germline-derived CDR1 and CDR2 are SSHAT and FNYEAQ (reference sequence). The CDR3 loop reads CASSLAGGTGRQETQYF. CDR3 DNA sequence: TGTGCTAGCAGCTTAGCGGGCGGGACAGGGCGGCAAGAGACCCAGTACTTC.